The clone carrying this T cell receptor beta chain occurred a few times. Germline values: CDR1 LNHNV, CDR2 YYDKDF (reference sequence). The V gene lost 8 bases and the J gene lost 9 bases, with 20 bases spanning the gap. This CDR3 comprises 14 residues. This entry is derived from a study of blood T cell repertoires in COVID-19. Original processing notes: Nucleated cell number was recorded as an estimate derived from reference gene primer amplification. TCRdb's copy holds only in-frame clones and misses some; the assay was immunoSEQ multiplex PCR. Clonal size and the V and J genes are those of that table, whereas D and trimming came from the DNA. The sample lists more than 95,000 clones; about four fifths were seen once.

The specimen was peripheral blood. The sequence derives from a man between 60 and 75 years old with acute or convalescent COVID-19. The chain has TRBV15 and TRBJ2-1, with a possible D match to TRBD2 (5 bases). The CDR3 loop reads CATGELRSGLEQFF. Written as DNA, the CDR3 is TGTGCCACCGGGGAGTTAAGGAGTGGGCTTGAGCAGTTCTTC.